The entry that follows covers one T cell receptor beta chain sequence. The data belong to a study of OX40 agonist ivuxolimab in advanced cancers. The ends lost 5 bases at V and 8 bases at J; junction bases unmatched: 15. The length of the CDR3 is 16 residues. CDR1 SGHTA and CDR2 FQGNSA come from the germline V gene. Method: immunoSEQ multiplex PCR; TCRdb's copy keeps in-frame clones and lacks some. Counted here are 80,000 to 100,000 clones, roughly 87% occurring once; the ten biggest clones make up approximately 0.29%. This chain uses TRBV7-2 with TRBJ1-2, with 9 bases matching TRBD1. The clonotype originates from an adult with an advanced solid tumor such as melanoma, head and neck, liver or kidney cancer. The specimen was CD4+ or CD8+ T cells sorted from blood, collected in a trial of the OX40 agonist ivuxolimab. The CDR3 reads CASSRLEPGTGQGYTF. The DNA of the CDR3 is TGTGCCAGCAGCCGCCTCGAGCCCGGGACAGGGCAGGGCTACACCTTC.